The 27 T cell receptor beta chains presented below share a single source sample, sequenced in a study of T cell responses to AZD1222 COVID-19 vaccine. The data were produced by immunoSEQ multiplex PCR, yet TCRdb's version contains in-frame clones alone and is incomplete. The sample shows 160,000 or so clones, over 80% of them seen only once. This sample comprised peripheral blood, obtained on day 0 of AZD1222 vaccination. Receptors originate from an adult in good health.

This clone was detected once. The chain links TRBV5-1 to TRBJ1-2; the D gene is possibly TRBD1 (5 bases). The V and J ends lost 0 bases and 8 bases respectively, with 11 bases between them. The germline V gene encodes CDR1 SGHRS and CDR2 YFSETQ. This CDR3 is 13 amino acids long. In nucleotides, the CDR3 is TGCGCCAGCAGCTTGGTAGGGGATCGAGGCTACACCTTC. Protein product: CASSLVGDRGYTF.

The rearrangement links TRBV11-2 to TRBJ2-1; D assignment may be TRBD1 or TRBD2 (5 bases each). This CDR3 has 16 residues. The germline V and J ends were trimmed by 4 bases and 7 bases, with 20 bases remaining between them. The V gene's germline CDR1 is SGHAT and CDR2 FQNNGV. The CDR3 spells CASSSIRDGQGNEQFF. The CDR3 DNA sequence: TGTGCCAGCAGCTCTATACGGGACGGGCAAGGAAATGAGCAGTTCTTC. The full variable domain, its missing parts supplied by reference TRBV11-2 and TRBJ2-1, is EAGVAQSPRYKIIEKRQSVAFWCNPISGHATLYWYQQILGQGPKLLIQFQNNGVVDDSQLPKDRFSAERLKGVDSTLKIQPAKLEDSAVYLCASSSIRDGQGNEQFFGPGTRLTVL.

The V gene is TRBV27, the J gene TRBJ2-7; 7 nucleotides match TRBD2. Germline trimming cut 3 bases from V and 6 bases from J; bases unmatched to any gene: 8. CDR3 length: 14 amino acids. Germline CDR1 is MNHEY and CDR2 is SMNVEV (reference sequence). The chain's CDR3 is CASSLRFSGGEQYF. CDR3 nucleotide sequence: TGTGCCAGCAGTTTGCGGTTTTCGGGGGGCGAGCAGTACTTC.

The chain uses TRBV5-1 and TRBJ1-2, with 8 bases that match TRBD1. Per germline, CDR1 SGHRS and CDR2 YFSETQ. V gave up 4 bases and J gave up 4 bases; unmatched junction bases: 9. The CDR3 sequence is 15 residues long. This CDR3 is CASSPDTGGIYGYTF. The CDR3 DNA sequence: TGCGCCAGCAGCCCCGACACAGGGGGTATCTATGGCTACACCTTC.

This chain links TRBV10-2 with TRBJ1-6; possibly TRBD1 for D (5 bases). V was cut by 5 bases and J by 4 bases, with 15 bases left in between. The CDR3 covers 16 residues. Germline values: CDR1 WSHSY, CDR2 SAAADI. Written as DNA, the CDR3 is TGCGCCAGCAGTCAAGAGTCCGGGACGTATAATTCACCCCTCCACTTT. Protein sequence: CASSQESGTYNSPLHF.

The CDR3 here is CASSYNRNYEQYF. The CDR3 coding sequence is TGTGCCAGCAGTTACAACCGGAACTACGAGCAGTACTTC. This chain links TRBV6-5 with TRBJ2-7; no clear D. The V gene's germline CDR1 is MNHEY and CDR2 SVGAGI. Trimming took 2 bases from V and 3 from J, leaving 8 bases between them. This CDR3 contains 13 residues.

The chain couples TRBV3-1 (or the pseudogene TRBV3-2) to TRBJ2-7, with 7 bases lining up with TRBD2. CDR1 and CDR2 (germline): LGHDT, YNNKEL (reference sequence). The CDR3 has 15 amino acids. Trimming took 1 base from V and 6 from J; bases not matched to a gene: 9. CDR3 DNA: TGTGCCAGCAGCCAAGCGGTACTAGCGATTGGCGAGCAGTACTTC. Its protein is CASSQAVLAIGEQYF.

Only a few counts were recorded for this clone. The chain carries TRBV9 and TRBJ2-2; D perhaps matches TRBD1 (6 bases). The CDR3 has 16 amino acids. The germline V gene encodes CDR1 SGDLS and CDR2 YYNGEE. The V end was cut by 4 bases, the J end by 7 bases, with 20 bases between. The CDR3 here is CASSQSPGHSVGELFF. CDR3 DNA: TGTGCCAGCAGCCAATCCCCGGGACATAGTGTCGGGGAGCTGTTTTTT.

V is TRBV3-1 (or the pseudogene TRBV3-2) and J is TRBJ1-6; D is possibly TRBD1 (5 bases). Germline values: CDR1 LGHDT, CDR2 YNNKEL (reference sequence). The V and J ends lost 4 bases and 9 bases respectively, with 19 bases between them. The CDR3 totals 16 residues. CDR3 bases: TGTGCCAGCAGCCCAGCGCGGTGGGGCGGAGTTTCACCCCTCCACTTT. Translation gives CASSPARWGGVSPLHF.

The J gene is TRBJ2-2, the V gene TRBV27; possible D gene TRBD2, 6 bases. CDR3 length: 15 amino acids. V dropped 3 bases and J dropped 4 bases, with 12 bases sitting between them. The germline V gene has CDR1 MNHEY and CDR2 SMNVEV (reference sequence). CDR3 bases: TGTGCCAGCAGTTTGACTAGTCGAGGCACCGGGGAGCTGTTTTTT. The encoded protein is CASSLTSRGTGELFF.

The chain links TRBV6-5 to TRBJ2-3, with 10 bases identical to TRBD2. The CDR3 covers 15 residues. Germline V gene sequence: CDR1 MNHEY, CDR2 SVGAGI. The V gene end was trimmed by 4 bases and the J gene end by 4 bases; junction bases not matched to a gene: 5. DNA of the CDR3: TGTGCCAGCAGTTCTAGCGGGAGTGGGTCAGATACGCAGTATTTT. This gives the protein CASSSSGSGSDTQYF.

Worth noting for this clone: The junction differs from germline at one of its ends, possibly a read error. The V and J genes are TRBV10-3 and TRBJ1-1; D not certain. CDR1 and CDR2 from the germline V gene are ENHRY and SYGVKD. This CDR3 comprises 14 residues. CDR3 sequence reads: CAIRETGVNSEAFF. CDR3 nucleotide sequence: TGTGCCATCAGGGAAACGGGAGTGAACAGTGAAGCTTTCTTT.

This clone was found once. The chain couples TRBV19 to TRBJ2-1; 10 bases agree with TRBD2. The germline V gene has CDR1 LNHDA and CDR2 SQIVND (reference sequence). Unmatched junction bases numbered 7, after V lost 1 base and J lost 4 bases. There are 17 residues in the CDR3. CDR3 DNA: TGTGCCAGTAGTATAGGGGGGCCTAGCGGGAGTTACAATGAGCAGTTCTTC. This translates into CASSIGGPSGSYNEQFF.

This clone was detected once. The chain recombines TRBV27 with TRBJ2-7, with 8 bases aligning to TRBD1. The germline gives CDR1 MNHEY, CDR2 SMNVEV (reference sequence). The CDR3 is made up of 13 amino acids. The V gene end was trimmed by 7 bases and the J gene end by 6 bases; junction bases not matched to a gene: 8. CDR3 bases: TGTGCCAGCATGGGGCAGGGGGCAAGCGAGCAGTACTTC. The encoded protein is CASMGQGASEQYF.

This sequence joins TRBV11-2 and TRBJ1-3; perhaps TRBD1 as D (5 bases). The CDR3 extends over 15 amino acids. The V gene lost 1 base and the J gene lost 2 bases, with 9 bases spanning the gap. Per the germline V gene, CDR1 is SGHAT and CDR2 is FQNNGV. The CDR3 bases are TGTGCCAGCAGCTTAGGGCAGGGCGCTGGAAACACCATATATTTT. Amino acid sequence: CASSLGQGAGNTIYF. Full variable domain (remainder filled in from reference TRBV11-2 and TRBJ1-3): EAGVAQSPRYKIIEKRQSVAFWCNPISGHATLYWYQQILGQGPKLLIQFQNNGVVDDSQLPKDRFSAERLKGVDSTLKIQPAKLEDSAVYLCASSLGQGAGNTIYFGEGSWLTVV.

This chain uses TRBV19 with TRBJ1-4, with a tentative D call TRBD1 (5 bases). The CDR3 is made up of 15 amino acids. CDR1 LNHDA and CDR2 SQIVND come from the germline V gene (reference sequence). V was trimmed by 4 bases and J by 0 bases, leaving 9 bases between them. CDR3 amino acids: CASSTRQTTNEKLFF. Here the CDR3 DNA reads TGTGCCAGTAGTACACGACAGACAACTAATGAAAAACTGTTTTTT.

The rearrangement links TRBV5-6 to TRBJ1-2; 8 positions agree with TRBD1. CDR3 length: 16 residues. CDR1 and CDR2 (germline): SGHDT, YYEEEE. V shed 4 bases, J shed 8 bases, and the junction held 16 bases outside the gene matches. The CDR3 region is CASSRGQGTTVGGYTF. CDR3 sequence (DNA): TGTGCCAGCAGCCGAGGACAGGGAACTACAGTGGGAGGCTACACCTTC.

The chain is built from TRBV6-2 or TRBV6-3 and TRBJ1-5; D may be TRBD1 (5 bases). CDR1 is MNHEY, CDR2 SVGEGT, per germline. The CDR3 length is 15 residues. The ends were cut back, 1 base at V and 7 bases at J, with 14 bases in the middle. CDR3 DNA: TGTGCCAGCAGTTACTTCCCACAGGCGGAACAGCCCCAGCATTTT. Its translation is CASSYFPQAEQPQHF.

The V call is TRBV28, the J call TRBJ2-3; 7 bases line up with TRBD2. Germline CDR1 reads MDHEN; CDR2 reads SYDVKM. The CDR3 spans 14 residues. V shed 6 bases and J 4 bases; nucleotides not matched to a gene: 7. The CDR3 coding sequence is TGTGCCAGCAGCCCAGCGGGATCAGCAGATACGCAGTATTTT. This gives the protein CASSPAGSADTQYF.

The rearrangement links TRBV29-1 to TRBJ2-7, with unresolved D. The CDR3 loop spans 11 amino acids. V was clipped by 4 bases and J by 2 bases, with 6 bases between them. Germline V lookup: CDR1 SQVTM, CDR2 ANQGSEA. The CDR3 DNA sequence: TGCAGCGTTGGGGCAGCCTACGAGCAGTACTTC. Protein product: CSVGAAYEQYF.

The chain recombines TRBV9 with TRBJ2-6; tentatively, D is TRBD1 (5 bases). V lost 2 bases and J lost 9, with 9 bases in between. In germline, CDR1 is SGDLS, CDR2 YYNGEE. The CDR3 has 13 amino acids. In DNA form, the CDR3 reads TGTGCCAGCAGCGTCCAGGGTGACAACGTCCTGACTTTC. It translates to CASSVQGDNVLTF.

The rearrangement joins TRBV5-6 to TRBJ1-5; D is ambiguous. With 2 bases removed from V and 0 bases from J, the gap between germline ends came to 9 bases. The CDR3 totals 15 residues. Germline assignment: CDR1 SGHDT and CDR2 YYEEEE. The CDR3 nucleotides read TGTGCCAGCAGCTTATTAGTGAATAGCAATCAGCCCCAGCATTTT. Translated, it gives CASSLLVNSNQPQHF.

The chain couples TRBV5-4 to TRBJ2-1; 9 positions agree with TRBD1. This CDR3 has 16 residues. Germline V gives CDR1 SGHNT, CDR2 YYREEE (reference sequence). Trimming cost V 4 bases and J 8 bases; bases outside gene matches: 13. DNA of the CDR3: TGTGCCAGCAGCCCCCGGGACAGGGATCTATTAGATGAGCAGTTCTTC. Translation gives CASSPRDRDLLDEQFF.

The CDR3 DNA is TGTGCCAGCAGGGCAGGGGGCACAGATACGCAGTATTTT. Translation gives CASRAGGTDTQYF. The chain has TRBV25-1 and TRBJ2-3; D possibly corresponds to TRBD1 (6 bases). V was clipped by 6 bases and J by 1 base, with 8 bases between them. Germline V lookup: CDR1 MGHDK, CDR2 SYGVNS. This CDR3 has 13 amino acids.

V and J are TRBV7-2 and TRBJ1-5; no clear D. This CDR3 region has 14 residues. Trimming left V 1 base short and J 6 bases short, with 10 bases between. From germline, CDR1 is SGHTA and CDR2 FQGNSA. As DNA, the CDR3 is TGTGCCAGCAGCTTAGTCGGCGACACTCAGCCCCAGCATTTT. This gives the protein CASSLVGDTQPQHF.

This chain links TRBV27 with TRBJ2-2, with 10 bases fitting TRBD1. The J segment lost 4 bases and the V segment lost 1 base, leaving 0 bases of the junction unmatched. The germline V gene has CDR1 MNHEY and CDR2 SMNVEV (reference sequence). The CDR3 contains 15 residues. CDR3: CASSLWTGGTGELFF. CDR3 bases: TGTGCCAGCAGTTTATGGACAGGGGGCACCGGGGAGCTGTTTTTT.

About this clone itself: The same CDR3 arises from other DNA sequences in this sample as well. The chain joins TRBV12-3 or TRBV12-4 to TRBJ1-2; 7 bases are a match to TRBD1. Trimming took 2 bases from V and 8 from J; bases not matched to a gene: 2. The CDR3 length is 12 residues. The CDR3 region is CASSLSGGGYTF. The CDR3 nucleotides read TGTGCCAGCAGTTTATCAGGGGGAGGCTACACCTTC.